Following are 6 T cell receptor beta chains from one sample sequenced in a study of blood T cells in healthy people across ages. A second PCR, run for roughly 7 to 12 cycles, used a sample-barcoded 5' primer plus a J-beta primer mix. TCRdb re-called the 5' RACE reads through MiXCR, storing one row per CDR3 protein. The table includes approximately 1.5 million distinct CDR3 sequences, 30% to 40% detected once. The sample consisted of blood. These receptors were collected from a woman younger than 45 in good health.

This clonotype has ten or more counts. This chain links TRBV4-1 with TRBJ2-5; 13 nucleotides align to TRBD2. The trim removed 3 bases at V and 5 bases at J, leaving 9 bases unmatched. Germline V lookup: CDR1 MGHRA, CDR2 YSYEKL. There are 17 residues in the CDR3. CDR3 loop: CASSQGGLAGARETQYF. The CDR3 coding sequence is TGCGCCAGCAGCCAGGGTGGACTAGCGGGGGCCAGGGAGACCCAGTACTTC.

This clonotype was picked up a small number of times. The chain recombines TRBV29-1 with TRBJ1-1, with D possibly TRBD1 on 6 matching bases. The germline V gene encodes CDR1 SQVTM and CDR2 ANQGSEA. V lost 4 bases, J lost 0 bases, and 9 bases lay in between. The CDR3 consists of 13 residues. CDR3 in DNA: TGCAGCGTTGGGACAGCAATGAACACTGAAGCTTTCTTT. This codes for CSVGTAMNTEAFF. Based on the CDR3 plus reference TRBV29-1 and TRBJ1-1, the full variable domain is SAVISQKPSRDICQRGTSLTIQCQVDSQVTMMFWYRQQPGQSLTLIATANQGSEATYESGFVIDKFPISRPNLTFSTLTVSNMSPEDSSIYLCSVGTAMNTEAFFGQGTRLTVV.

The chain is built from TRBV7-2 and TRBJ1-2; D remains unclear. CDR3 size: 15 residues. Trimming pared 0 bases from V and 0 bases from J, leaving 8 bases between. Looked up from germline, CDR1 is SGHTA and CDR2 is FQGNSA. In DNA form, the CDR3 reads TGTGCCAGCAGCTTAGCGTACACCCCTAACTATGGCTACACCTTC. This gives the protein CASSLAYTPNYGYTF.

This clonotype was counted between two and nine times. The CDR3 here is CASSNRDEQYF. For the CDR3, the DNA is TGTGCCAGCAGCAACAGAGACGAGCAGTACTTC. The chain joins TRBV7-6 to TRBJ2-4; D is undetermined. The J call is uncertain, as TRBJ2-7 better fits the DNA end. Germline V CDR1 and CDR2: SGHVS, FNYEAQ. This CDR3 has 11 residues.

This clonotype was detected only a few times. V usage is TRBV18 and J usage is TRBJ1-1; D remains unclear. V was trimmed by 6 bases and J by 7 bases, leaving 15 bases between them. CDR1 is KGHSH and CDR2 is LQKENI in the germline V gene. This CDR3 comprises 13 residues. The CDR3 DNA reads TGTGCCAGCTCCCTGGACCTGGAATTTGAAGCTTTCTTT. This sequence encodes CASSLDLEFEAFF.

This chain uses TRBV2 with TRBJ2-7; TRBD1 agrees at 8 bases. The V segment lost 6 bases and the J segment 1 base; nucleotides outside the gene matches: 8. The CDR3 has 15 residues. CDR1 is SNHLY and CDR2 is FYNNEI in the germline V gene. CDR3 in amino acids: CASRVGQARSYEQYF. The CDR3 coding sequence is TGTGCCAGCAGGGTGGGACAGGCTAGGTCCTACGAGCAGTACTTC.